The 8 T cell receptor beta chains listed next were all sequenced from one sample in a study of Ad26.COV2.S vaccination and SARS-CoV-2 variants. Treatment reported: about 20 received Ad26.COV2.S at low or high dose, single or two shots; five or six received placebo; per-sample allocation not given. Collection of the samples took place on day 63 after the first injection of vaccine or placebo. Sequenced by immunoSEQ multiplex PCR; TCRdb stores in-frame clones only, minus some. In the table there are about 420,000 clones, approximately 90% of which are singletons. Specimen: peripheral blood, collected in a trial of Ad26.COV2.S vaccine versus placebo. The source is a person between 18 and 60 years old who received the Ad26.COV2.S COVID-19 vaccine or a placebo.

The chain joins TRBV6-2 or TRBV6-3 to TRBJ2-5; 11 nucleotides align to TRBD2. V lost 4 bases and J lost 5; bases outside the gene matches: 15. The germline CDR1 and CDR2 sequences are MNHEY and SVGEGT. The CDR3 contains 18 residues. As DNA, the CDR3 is TGTGCCAGCAGTTTCCGAGAACCTAGCGGGGGGACGCGGGAGACCCAGTACTTC. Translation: CASSFREPSGGTRETQYF.

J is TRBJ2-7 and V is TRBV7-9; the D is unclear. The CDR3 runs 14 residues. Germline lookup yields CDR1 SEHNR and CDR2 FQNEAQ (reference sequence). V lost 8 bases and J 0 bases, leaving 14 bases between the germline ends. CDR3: CASGQNPDSYEQYF. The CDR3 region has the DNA TGTGCCAGCGGTCAAAACCCAGACTCCTACGAGCAGTACTTC.

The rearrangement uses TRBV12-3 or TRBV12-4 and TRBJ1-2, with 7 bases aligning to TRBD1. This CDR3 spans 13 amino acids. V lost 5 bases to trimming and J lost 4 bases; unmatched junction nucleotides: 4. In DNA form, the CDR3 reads TGTGCCAGCAGTGTGGGACAGATCTATGGCTACACCTTC. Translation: CASSVGQIYGYTF.

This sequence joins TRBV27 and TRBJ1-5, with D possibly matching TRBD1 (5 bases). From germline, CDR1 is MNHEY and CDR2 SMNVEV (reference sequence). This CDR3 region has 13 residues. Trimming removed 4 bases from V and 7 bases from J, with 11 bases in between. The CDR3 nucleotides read TGTGCCAGCAGTTGGGACGGGAACCAGCCCCAGCATTTT. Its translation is CASSWDGNQPQHF.

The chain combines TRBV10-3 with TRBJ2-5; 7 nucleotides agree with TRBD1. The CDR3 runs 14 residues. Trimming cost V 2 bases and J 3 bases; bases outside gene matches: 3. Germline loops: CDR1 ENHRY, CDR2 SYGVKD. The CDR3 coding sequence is TGTGCCATCAGTGAGACGGACAGGAAAGAGACCCAGTACTTC. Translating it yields CAISETDRKETQYF.

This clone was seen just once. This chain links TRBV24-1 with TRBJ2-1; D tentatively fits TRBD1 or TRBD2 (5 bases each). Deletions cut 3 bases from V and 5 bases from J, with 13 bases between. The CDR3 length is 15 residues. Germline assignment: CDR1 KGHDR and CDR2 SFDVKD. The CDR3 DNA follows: TGTGCCACCAGTGATCTTGGGACCGGTAACAATGAGCAGTTCTTC. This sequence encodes CATSDLGTGNNEQFF.

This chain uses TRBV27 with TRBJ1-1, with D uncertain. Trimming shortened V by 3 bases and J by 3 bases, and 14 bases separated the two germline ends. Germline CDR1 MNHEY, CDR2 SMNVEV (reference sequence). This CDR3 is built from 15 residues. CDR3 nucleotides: TGTGCCAGCAGTTTGACGGCCGGAGGGTACACTGAAGCTTTCTTT. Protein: CASSLTAGGYTEAFF.

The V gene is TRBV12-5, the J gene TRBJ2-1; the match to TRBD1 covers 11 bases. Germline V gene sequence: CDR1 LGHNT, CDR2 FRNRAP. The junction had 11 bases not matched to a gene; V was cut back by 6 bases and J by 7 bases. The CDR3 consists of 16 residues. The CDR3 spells CASGVLGQGAWNEQFF. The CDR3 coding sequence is TGTGCTAGTGGCGTACTCGGACAGGGGGCTTGGAATGAGCAGTTCTTC.